These T cell receptor beta chains were read from a single sample in a study of beta chain features in type 1 diabetes. The method was immunoSEQ multiplex PCR; TCRdb's version includes in-frame clones alone and lacks a portion of them. In the table there are 250,000 or so clones, around 13% of which are singletons. Input material: naive CD4+ T cells from blood. Receptors were obtained from a man aged 25-45 years with type 1 diabetes. The CDR3 runs from the conserved cysteine through the conserved F or W. Each record gives: clone size, J gene, V gene, CDR3 length, D gene, CDR3 protein. The D gene is left open where the match is weak. Some rows mark clone size as missing; the rest say once, few, many or name a class of expanded clone.

. TRBJ2-7 TRBV2 14 TRBD1 CATRRDSDSYEQYF
few TRBJ2-1 TRBV18 16 . CASSPLEKSSYNEQFF
. TRBJ1-2 TRBV15 16 TRBD1 CATSSGDRGLDYGYTF
few TRBJ2-6 TRBV29-1 12 . CSVYSGANVLTF
few TRBJ2-5 TRBV7-2 14 . CASSRPQGRETQYF
. TRBJ2-5 TRBV5-6 16 . CASSLTRAFYQETQYF
. TRBJ2-5 TRBV30 12 TRBD2 CAWSGLAETQYF
. TRBJ2-7 TRBV5-1 14 TRBD1 CASSRGQGAYEQYF
few TRBJ2-3 TRBV2 12 TRBD2 CASRGLVDTQYF
. TRBJ2-7 TRBV5-4 13 TRBD2 CASSLASGGEQYF
. TRBJ2-4 TRBV5-4 14 . CASSLDGLRDIQYF
few TRBJ2-1 TRBV5-1 12 . CASSFEANEQFF
. TRBJ1-4 TRBV18 15 TRBD1 CASSPTGTGTGKLFF
. TRBJ2-5 TRBV11-2 14 TRBD1 CASSLRAGGETQYF
. TRBJ2-7 TRBV4-1 11 TRBD1 CASSQGQRRYF
. TRBJ2-4 TRBV4-1 16 . CASSQDGGGAKNIQYF
. TRBJ2-7 TRBV28 14 TRBD2 CASSLGTSPYEQYF
. TRBJ1-4 TRBV25-1 14 . CASRETGSSEKLFF
. TRBJ2-2 TRBV7-9 13 . CASTPGSTGELFF
few TRBJ2-2 TRBV28 13 . CASSPTNTGELFF
few TRBJ2-7 TRBV5-1 14 TRBD1 CASRSGTGGYEQYF
few TRBJ1-6 TRBV27 13 . CASSLSLSSPLHF